This TCR beta chain was identified during a study of control samples from healthy donors and cancer patients. The table came from immunoSEQ multiplex PCR; TCRdb's copy has only in-frame clones and leaves some out. This sample has 150,000 to 200,000 clones, with roughly 89% found just once. The source of this sequence is a woman aged 45-60 years in good health. The source material was blood.

Here the CDR3 reads CASSQDPSSYNSPLHF. CDR3 nucleotide sequence: TGCGCCAGCAGCCAAGACCCGAGCTCCTATAATTCACCCCTCCACTTT. V and J are TRBV4-3 and TRBJ1-6, with unresolved D. Trimming cost V 0 bases and J 0 bases, with 6 bases left between them. CDR1 is LGHNA and CDR2 is YSLEER in the germline V gene. The CDR3 runs to 16 residues.